In this sample, the clone carrying this T cell receptor beta chain turned up a few times. Authors' processing steps: Using reference gene primer amplification, nucleated cell counts were estimated. Only in-frame clones appear in the TCRdb table, and some are missing; sequencing was by immunoSEQ multiplex PCR. That table gives V, J and clone size, and the DNA gave D and trimming. The sample holds 130,000 to 150,000 clones, roughly 90% seen once. This study enrolled people aged about 18 to 90 from roughly 24 US geographic areas. The data stem from a study of blood T cell repertoires in COVID-19. About the research overall: Samples came from the United States, Italy and Spain, spanning acute and convalescent COVID-19.

Trimming took 4 bases from V and 4 from J; bases not matched to a gene: 8. CDR1 is LNHDA and CDR2 is SQIVND in the germline V gene (reference sequence). The CDR3 contains 16 residues. The gene calls are TRBV19 and TRBJ2-1; TRBD2 agrees at 9 bases. The source material was PBMCs or T cells enriched from blood (not recorded which). This receptor was taken from a woman in her thirties with acute COVID-19. CDR3 sequence: CASSRTGTSTYNEQFF. The CDR3 nucleotides read TGTGCCAGTAGTAGGACCGGGACTAGCACTTACAATGAGCAGTTCTTC.